This is a list of T cell receptor beta chains from one sample in a study of T cell responses to AZD1222 COVID-19 vaccine. This table comes from immunoSEQ multiplex PCR, and its TCRdb copy is limited to in-frame clones, with some not included. The sample has about 120,000 clones, approximately 90% seen once; the top ten hold 2% to 3%. The input for sequencing was peripheral blood, taken 28 days after the second AZD1222 dose. The origin of the receptors is an adult who received the AZD1222 COVID-19 vaccine. Both conserved end residues are part of each CDR3.

cdr3_aa: CASSAFGVGSKQYF; cdr3_length: 14; j_call: TRBJ2-7; v_call: TRBV7-2
cdr3_aa: CATSGGATDTQYF; cdr3_length: 13; j_call: TRBJ2-3; v_call: TRBV24-1
cdr3_aa: CASSRGTGETQYF; cdr3_length: 13; j_call: TRBJ2-5; v_call: TRBV4-3
cdr3_aa: CASSPQGRDGYTF; cdr3_length: 13; j_call: TRBJ1-2; v_call: TRBV7-9
cdr3_aa: CASSENRGQNTIYF; cdr3_length: 14; j_call: TRBJ1-3; v_call: TRBV2
cdr3_aa: CASSLLTSLSYGYTF; cdr3_length: 15; j_call: TRBJ1-2; v_call: TRBV7-8
cdr3_aa: CASTSQGSTEAFF; cdr3_length: 13; j_call: TRBJ1-1; v_call: TRBV2
cdr3_aa: CAISESARQGGGGYGYTF; cdr3_length: 18; j_call: TRBJ1-2; v_call: TRBV10-3
cdr3_aa: CASREGGLSNTEAFF; cdr3_length: 15; j_call: TRBJ1-1; v_call: TRBV28
cdr3_aa: CASSLAGEQFF; cdr3_length: 11; j_call: TRBJ2-1; v_call: TRBV27
cdr3_aa: CATSRENGLDLAGDNEQFF; cdr3_length: 19; j_call: TRBJ2-1; v_call: TRBV15
cdr3_aa: CASSLMGTNSGNTIYF; cdr3_length: 16; j_call: TRBJ1-3; v_call: TRBV5-4
cdr3_aa: CATSDLGSGVFPQHF; cdr3_length: 15; j_call: TRBJ1-5; v_call: TRBV24-1
cdr3_aa: CASGAGAPGANVLTF; cdr3_length: 15; j_call: TRBJ2-6; v_call: TRBV6-5
cdr3_aa: CASSQRQGAYNEQFF; cdr3_length: 15; j_call: TRBJ2-1; v_call: TRBV4-3
cdr3_aa: CASSLLPGAMNYGYTF; cdr3_length: 16; j_call: TRBJ1-2; v_call: TRBV4-2
cdr3_aa: CASSPPPGADTQYF; cdr3_length: 14; j_call: TRBJ2-3; v_call: TRBV11-2
cdr3_aa: CASRGRRNQETQYF; cdr3_length: 14; j_call: TRBJ2-5; v_call: TRBV6-6
cdr3_aa: CASSLVYRGSSGYTF; cdr3_length: 15; j_call: TRBJ1-2; v_call: TRBV7-2
cdr3_aa: CASSSRTGGYTF; cdr3_length: 12; j_call: TRBJ1-2; v_call: TRBV27
cdr3_aa: CASSYSGLGGYTF; cdr3_length: 13; j_call: TRBJ1-2; v_call: TRBV7-3
cdr3_aa: CAISDLDRATEAFF; cdr3_length: 14; j_call: TRBJ1-1; v_call: TRBV10-3